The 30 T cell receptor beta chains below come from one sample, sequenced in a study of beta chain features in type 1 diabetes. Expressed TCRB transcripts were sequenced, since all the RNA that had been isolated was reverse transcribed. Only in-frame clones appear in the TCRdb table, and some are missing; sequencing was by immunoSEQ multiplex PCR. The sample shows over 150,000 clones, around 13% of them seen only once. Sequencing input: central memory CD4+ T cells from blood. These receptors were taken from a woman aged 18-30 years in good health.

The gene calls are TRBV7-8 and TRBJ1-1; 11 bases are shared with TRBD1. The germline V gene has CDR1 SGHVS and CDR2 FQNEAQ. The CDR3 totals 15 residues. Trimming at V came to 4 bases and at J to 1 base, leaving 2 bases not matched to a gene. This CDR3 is CASSWGQGGNTEAFF. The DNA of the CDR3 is TGTGCCAGCAGCTGGGGACAGGGGGGGAACACTGAAGCTTTCTTT.

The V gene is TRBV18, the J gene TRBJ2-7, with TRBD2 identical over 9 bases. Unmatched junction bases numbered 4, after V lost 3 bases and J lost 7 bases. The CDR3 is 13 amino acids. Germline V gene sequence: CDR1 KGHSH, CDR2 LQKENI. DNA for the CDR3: TGTGCCAGCTCACCCTTAGCGGGAGAAGAGCAGTACTTC. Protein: CASSPLAGEEQYF.

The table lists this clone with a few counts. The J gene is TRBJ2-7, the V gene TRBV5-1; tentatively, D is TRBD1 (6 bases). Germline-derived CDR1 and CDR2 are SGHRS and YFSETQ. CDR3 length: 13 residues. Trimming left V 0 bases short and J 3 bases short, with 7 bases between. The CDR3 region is CASSLGTDYEQYF. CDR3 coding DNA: TGCGCCAGCAGCTTGGGGACAGACTACGAGCAGTACTTC.

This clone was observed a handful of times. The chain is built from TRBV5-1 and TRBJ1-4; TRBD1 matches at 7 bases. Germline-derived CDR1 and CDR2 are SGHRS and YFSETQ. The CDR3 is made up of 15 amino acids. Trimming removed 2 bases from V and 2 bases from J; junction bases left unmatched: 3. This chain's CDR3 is CASSFQGGTNEKLFF. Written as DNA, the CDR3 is TGCGCCAGCAGCTTCCAGGGGGGCACTAATGAAAAACTGTTTTTT.

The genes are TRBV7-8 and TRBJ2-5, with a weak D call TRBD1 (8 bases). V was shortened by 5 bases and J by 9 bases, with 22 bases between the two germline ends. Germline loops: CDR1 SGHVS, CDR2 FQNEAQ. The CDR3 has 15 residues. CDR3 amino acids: CASSLDRGGIGPQYF. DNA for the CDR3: TGTGCCAGCAGCCTCGACAGGGGAGGGATCGGTCCCCAGTACTTC.

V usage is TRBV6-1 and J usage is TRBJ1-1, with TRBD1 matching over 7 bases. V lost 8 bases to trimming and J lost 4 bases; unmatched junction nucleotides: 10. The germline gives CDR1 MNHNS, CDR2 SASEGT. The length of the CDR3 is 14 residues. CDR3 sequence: CASRITGEVTEAFF. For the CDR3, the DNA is TGTGCCAGCCGGATTACAGGGGAGGTCACTGAAGCTTTCTTT.

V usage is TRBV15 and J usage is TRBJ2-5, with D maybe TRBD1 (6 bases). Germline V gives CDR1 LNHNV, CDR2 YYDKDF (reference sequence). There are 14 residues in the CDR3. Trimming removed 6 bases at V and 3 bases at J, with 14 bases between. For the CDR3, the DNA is TGTGCCACCAGTCCCAGGGGCCTGGAAGAGACCCAGTACTTC. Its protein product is CATSPRGLEETQYF.

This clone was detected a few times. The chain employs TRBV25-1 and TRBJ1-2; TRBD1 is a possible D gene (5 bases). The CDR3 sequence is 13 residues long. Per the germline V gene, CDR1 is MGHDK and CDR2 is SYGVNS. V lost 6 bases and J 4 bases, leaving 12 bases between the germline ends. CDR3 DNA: TGTGCCAGCAGGGACATGGATATCTATGGCTACACCTTC. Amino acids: CASRDMDIYGYTF.

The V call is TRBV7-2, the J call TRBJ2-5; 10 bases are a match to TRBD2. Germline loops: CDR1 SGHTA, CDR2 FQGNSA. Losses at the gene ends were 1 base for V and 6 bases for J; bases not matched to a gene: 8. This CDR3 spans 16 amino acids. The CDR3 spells CASSLEASSGSQTQYF. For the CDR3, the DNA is TGTGCCAGCAGCTTAGAAGCGTCTAGCGGGAGTCAGACCCAGTACTTC.

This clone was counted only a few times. In DNA form, the CDR3 reads TGTGCCAGCAGAGGCACCAGAGGGGGCAGCAATCAGCCCCAGCATTTT. Its protein product is CASRGTRGGSNQPQHF. The rearrangement joins TRBV28 to TRBJ1-5; 7 nucleotides agree with TRBD1. Germline CDR1 and CDR2: MDHEN and SYDVKM. Losses at the gene ends were 6 bases for V and 1 base for J; bases not matched to a gene: 9. The CDR3 extends over 16 amino acids.

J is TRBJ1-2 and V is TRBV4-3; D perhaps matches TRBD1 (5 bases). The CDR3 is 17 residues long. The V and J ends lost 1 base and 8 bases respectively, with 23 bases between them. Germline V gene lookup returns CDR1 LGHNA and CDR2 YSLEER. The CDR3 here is CASSQGVGQPLLGGYTF. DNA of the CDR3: TGCGCCAGCAGCCAAGGTGTCGGACAACCTCTTCTGGGCGGCTACACCTTC.

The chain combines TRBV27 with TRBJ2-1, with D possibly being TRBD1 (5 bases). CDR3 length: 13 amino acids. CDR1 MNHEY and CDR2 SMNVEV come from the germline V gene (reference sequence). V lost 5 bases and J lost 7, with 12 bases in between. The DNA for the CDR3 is TGTGCCAGCAGTCGCCAACAGGTGAATGAGCAGTTCTTC. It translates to CASSRQQVNEQFF.

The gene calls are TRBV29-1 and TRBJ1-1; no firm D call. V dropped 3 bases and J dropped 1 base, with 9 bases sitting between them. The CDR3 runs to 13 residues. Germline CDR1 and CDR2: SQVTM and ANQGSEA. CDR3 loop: CSVDSDKNTEAFF. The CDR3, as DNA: TGCAGCGTTGATAGTGACAAGAACACTGAAGCTTTCTTT.

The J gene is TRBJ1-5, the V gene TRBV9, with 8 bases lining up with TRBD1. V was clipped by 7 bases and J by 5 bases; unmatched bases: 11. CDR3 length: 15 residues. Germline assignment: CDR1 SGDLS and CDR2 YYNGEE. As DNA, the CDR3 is TGTGCCAGCTCCAGACTACAGGGGGGTGATCAGCCCCAGCATTTT. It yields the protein CASSRLQGGDQPQHF.

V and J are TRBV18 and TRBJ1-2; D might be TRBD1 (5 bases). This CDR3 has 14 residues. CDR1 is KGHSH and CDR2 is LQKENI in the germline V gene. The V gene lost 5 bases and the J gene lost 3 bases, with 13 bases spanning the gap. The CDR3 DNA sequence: TGTGCCAGCTCATCATCGGGGGATTACTATGGCTACACCTTC. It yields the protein CASSSSGDYYGYTF.

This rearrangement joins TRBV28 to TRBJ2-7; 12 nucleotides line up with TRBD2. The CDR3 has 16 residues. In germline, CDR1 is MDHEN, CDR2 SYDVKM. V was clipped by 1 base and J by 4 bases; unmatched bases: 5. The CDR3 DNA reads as TGTGCCAGCAGTTTATCGACTAGCGGGAGAAGATACGAGCAGTACTTC. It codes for CASSLSTSGRRYEQYF. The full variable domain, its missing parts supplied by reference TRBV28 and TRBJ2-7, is DVKVTQSSRYLVKRTGEKVFLECVQDMDHENMFWYRQDPGLGLRLIYFSYDVKMKEKGDIPEGYSVSREKKERFSLILESASTNQTSMYLCASSLSTSGRRYEQYFGPGTRLTVT.

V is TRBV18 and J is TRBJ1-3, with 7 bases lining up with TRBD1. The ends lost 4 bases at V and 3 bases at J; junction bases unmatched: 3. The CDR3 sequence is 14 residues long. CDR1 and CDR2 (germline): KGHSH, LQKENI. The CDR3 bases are TGTGCCAGCTCACAGGGGACAGTTGGAAACACCATATATTTT. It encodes CASSQGTVGNTIYF.

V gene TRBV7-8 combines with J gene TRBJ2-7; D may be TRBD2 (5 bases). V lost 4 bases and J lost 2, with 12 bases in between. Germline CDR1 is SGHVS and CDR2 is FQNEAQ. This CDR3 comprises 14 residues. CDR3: CASSSTLLAYEQYF. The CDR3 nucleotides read TGTGCCAGCAGCTCTACCTTACTAGCCTACGAGCAGTACTTC.

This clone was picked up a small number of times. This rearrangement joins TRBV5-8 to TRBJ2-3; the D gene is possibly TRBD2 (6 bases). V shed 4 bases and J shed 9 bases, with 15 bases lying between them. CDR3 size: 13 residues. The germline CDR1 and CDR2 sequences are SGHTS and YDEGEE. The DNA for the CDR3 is TGTGCCAGCAGCAGAACGGGACTCCGGACGCAGTATTTT. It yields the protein CASSRTGLRTQYF.

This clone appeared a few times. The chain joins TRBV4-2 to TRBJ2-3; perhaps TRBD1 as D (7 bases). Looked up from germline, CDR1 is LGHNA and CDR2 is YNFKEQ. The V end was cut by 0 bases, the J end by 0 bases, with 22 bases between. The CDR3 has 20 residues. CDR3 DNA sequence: TGTGCCAGCAGCCAAGATCGGGGGTACAGGGGATTCTCTAGCACAGATACGCAGTATTTT. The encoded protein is CASSQDRGYRGFSSTDTQYF.

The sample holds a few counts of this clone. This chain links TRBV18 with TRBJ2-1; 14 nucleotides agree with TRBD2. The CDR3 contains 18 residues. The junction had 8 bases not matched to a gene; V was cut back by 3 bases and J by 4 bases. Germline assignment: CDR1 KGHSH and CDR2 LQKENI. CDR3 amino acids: CASSPLAGLAGAYNEQFF. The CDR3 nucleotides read TGTGCCAGCTCACCTCTAGCGGGACTAGCGGGAGCATACAATGAGCAGTTCTTC.

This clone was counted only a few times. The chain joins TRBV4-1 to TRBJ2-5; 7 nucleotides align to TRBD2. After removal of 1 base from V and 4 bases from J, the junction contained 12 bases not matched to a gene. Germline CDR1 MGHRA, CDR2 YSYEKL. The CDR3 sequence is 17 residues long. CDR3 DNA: TGCGCCAGCAGCCAAGGGGGAGGCGGGGGTTGGGGAGAGACCCAGTACTTC. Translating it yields CASSQGGGGGWGETQYF.

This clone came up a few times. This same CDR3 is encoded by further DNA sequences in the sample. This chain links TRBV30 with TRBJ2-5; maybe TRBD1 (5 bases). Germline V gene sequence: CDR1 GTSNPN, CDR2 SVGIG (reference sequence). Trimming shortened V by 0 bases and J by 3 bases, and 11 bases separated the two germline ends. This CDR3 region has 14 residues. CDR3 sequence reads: CAWSVQRQKETQYF. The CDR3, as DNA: TGTGCCTGGAGTGTACAACGACAGAAAGAGACCCAGTACTTC.

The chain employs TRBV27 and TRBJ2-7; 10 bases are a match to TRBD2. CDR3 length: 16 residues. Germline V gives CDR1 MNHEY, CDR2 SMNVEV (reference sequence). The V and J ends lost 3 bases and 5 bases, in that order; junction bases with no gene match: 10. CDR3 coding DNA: TGTGCCAGCAGTTTCGCTAGCGGGAGTGGGTCCCACGAGCAGTACTTC. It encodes CASSFASGSGSHEQYF.

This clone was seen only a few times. The CDR3 nucleotides are TGTGCCAGCACCTTTGGACAGACTGAAGCTTTCTTT. As protein: CASTFGQTEAFF. This chain uses TRBV6-1 with TRBJ1-1; tentative D call: TRBD1 (6 bases). The CDR3 has 12 amino acids. Per the germline V gene, CDR1 is MNHNS and CDR2 is SASEGT. Trimming pared 7 bases from V and 5 bases from J, leaving 11 bases between.

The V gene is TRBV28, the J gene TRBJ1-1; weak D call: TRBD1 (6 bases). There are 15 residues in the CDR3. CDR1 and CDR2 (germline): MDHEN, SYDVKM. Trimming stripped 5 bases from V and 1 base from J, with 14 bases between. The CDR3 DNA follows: TGTGCCAGCAGTCCCAACAGGGCCGGGAACACTGAAGCTTTCTTT. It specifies CASSPNRAGNTEAFF.

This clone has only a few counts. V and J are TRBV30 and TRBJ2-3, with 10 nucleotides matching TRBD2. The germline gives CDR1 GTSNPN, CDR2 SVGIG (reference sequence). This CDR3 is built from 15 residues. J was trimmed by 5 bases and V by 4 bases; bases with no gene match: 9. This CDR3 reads CAWNLAGVAKDTQYF. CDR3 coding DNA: TGTGCCTGGAATCTAGCGGGAGTGGCTAAAGATACGCAGTATTTT.

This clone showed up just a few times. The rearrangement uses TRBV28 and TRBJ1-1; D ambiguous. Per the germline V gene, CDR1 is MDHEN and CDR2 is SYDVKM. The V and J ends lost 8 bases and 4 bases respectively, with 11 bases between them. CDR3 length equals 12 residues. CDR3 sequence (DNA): TGTGCCAGCCCCACGAGGCCCACTGAAGCTTTCTTT. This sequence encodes CASPTRPTEAFF.

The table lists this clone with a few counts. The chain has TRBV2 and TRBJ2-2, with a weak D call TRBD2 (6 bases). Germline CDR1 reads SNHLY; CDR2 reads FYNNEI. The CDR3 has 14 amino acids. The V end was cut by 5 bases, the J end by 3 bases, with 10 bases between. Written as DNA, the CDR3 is TGTGCCAGCAGTTTAGCGGTCTACACCGGGGAGCTGTTTTTT. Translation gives CASSLAVYTGELFF.

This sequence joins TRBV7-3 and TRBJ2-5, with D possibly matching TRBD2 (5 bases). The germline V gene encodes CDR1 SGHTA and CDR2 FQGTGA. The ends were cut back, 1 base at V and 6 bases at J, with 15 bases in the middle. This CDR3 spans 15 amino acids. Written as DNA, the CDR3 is TGTGCCAGCAGCTTAAACGGAGGAGAGGGAAAGACCCAGTACTTC. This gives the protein CASSLNGGEGKTQYF.